Below, one T cell receptor (beta chain) is given with its context. Antigen: not known. These data come from a study of identical twins. A universal primer site was incorporated via template switching, and the cDNA contained unique molecular identifiers. TCRdb fed the 5' RACE reads into MiXCR, producing one record per CDR3 protein. Of roughly 540,000 distinct CDR3 sequences listed, around 20% are singletons. Trimming took 0 bases from V and 1 from J, leaving 13 bases between them. CDR1 and CDR2 from the germline V gene are SGHRS and YFSETQ. The CDR3 runs 16 residues. Study-level findings and limits: Researchers reported weaker excess twin sharing in beta out-of-frame sequences.

This sample was also put to use in a study of T cells expressing NK-cell markers. That report notes: The authors derived TCR beta repertoires from sorted CD3+CD56+NKG2C+, CD3+CD56+NKG2C- and CD3+CD56-NKG2C+ T cells. In four donors, dominant clonotypes made up 28.3-60.1% of CD3+CD56-NKG2C+ cells.

The chain combines TRBV5-1 with TRBJ2-5, with unresolved D. The TCR originated in a woman under 30 in good health. The sequenced sample consisted of CD4+ T cells sorted from blood. CDR3 amino acids: CASSLVGARSQETQYF. The CDR3 coding sequence is TGCGCCAGCAGCTTGGTAGGTGCGAGGAGCCAAGAGACCCAGTACTTC.